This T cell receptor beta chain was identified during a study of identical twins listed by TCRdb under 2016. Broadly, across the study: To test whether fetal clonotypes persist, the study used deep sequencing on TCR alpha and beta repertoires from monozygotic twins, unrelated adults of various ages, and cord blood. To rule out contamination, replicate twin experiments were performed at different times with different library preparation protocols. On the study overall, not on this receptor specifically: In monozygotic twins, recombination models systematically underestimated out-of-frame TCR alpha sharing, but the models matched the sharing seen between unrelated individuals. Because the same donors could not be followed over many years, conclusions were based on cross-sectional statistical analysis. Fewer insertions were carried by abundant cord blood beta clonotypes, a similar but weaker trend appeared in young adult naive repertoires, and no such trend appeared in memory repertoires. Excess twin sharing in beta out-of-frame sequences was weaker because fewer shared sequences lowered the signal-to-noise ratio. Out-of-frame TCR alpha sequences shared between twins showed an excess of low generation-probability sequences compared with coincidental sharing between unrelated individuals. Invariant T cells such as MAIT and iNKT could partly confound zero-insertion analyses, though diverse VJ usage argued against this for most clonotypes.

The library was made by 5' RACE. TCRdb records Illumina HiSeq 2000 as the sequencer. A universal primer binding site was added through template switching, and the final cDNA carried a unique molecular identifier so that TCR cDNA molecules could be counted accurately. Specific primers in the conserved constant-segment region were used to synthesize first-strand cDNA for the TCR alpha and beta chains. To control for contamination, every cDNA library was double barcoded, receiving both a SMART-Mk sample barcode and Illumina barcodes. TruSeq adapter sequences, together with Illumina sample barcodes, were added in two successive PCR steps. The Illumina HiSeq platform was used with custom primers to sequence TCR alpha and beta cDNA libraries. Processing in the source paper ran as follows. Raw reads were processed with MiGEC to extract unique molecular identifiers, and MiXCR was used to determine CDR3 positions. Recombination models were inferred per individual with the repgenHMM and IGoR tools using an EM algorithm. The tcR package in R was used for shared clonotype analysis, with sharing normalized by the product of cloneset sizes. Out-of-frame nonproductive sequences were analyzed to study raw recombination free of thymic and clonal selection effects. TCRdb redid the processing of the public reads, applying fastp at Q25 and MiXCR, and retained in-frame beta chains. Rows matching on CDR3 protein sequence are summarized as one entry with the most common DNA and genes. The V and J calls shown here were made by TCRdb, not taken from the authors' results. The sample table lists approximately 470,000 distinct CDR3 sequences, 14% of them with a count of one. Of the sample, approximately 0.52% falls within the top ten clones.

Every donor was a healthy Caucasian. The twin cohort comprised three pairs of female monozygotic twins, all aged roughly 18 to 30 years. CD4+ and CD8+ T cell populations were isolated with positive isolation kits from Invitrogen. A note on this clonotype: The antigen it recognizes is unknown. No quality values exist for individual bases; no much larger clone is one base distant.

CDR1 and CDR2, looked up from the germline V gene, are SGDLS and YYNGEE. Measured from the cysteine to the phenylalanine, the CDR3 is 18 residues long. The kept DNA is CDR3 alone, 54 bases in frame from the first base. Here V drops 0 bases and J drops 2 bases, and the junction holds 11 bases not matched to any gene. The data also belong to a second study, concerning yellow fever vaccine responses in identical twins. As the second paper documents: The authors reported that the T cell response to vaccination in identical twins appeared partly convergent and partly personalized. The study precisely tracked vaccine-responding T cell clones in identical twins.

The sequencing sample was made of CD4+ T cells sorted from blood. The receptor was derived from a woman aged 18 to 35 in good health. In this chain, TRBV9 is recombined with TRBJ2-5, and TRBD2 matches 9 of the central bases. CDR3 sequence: CASSVGSSGTRGQETQYF. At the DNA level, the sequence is TGTGCCAGCAGCGTAGGTTCTAGCGGGACGAGGGGTCAAGAGACCCAGTACTTC.